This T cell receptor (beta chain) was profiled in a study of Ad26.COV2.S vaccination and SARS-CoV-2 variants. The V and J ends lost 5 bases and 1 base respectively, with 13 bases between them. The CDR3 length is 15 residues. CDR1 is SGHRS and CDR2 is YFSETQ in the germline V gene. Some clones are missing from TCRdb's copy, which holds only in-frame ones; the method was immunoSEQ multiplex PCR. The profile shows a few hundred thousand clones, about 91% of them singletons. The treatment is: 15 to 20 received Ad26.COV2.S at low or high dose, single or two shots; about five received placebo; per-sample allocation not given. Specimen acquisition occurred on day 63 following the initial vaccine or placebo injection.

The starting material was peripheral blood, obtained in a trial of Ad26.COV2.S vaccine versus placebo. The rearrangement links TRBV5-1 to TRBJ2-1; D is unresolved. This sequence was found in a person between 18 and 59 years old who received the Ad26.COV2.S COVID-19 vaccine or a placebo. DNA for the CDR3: TGCGCCAGCAGGATCTCTGACTTTTCCTACAATGAGCAGTTCTTC. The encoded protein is CASRISDFSYNEQFF.